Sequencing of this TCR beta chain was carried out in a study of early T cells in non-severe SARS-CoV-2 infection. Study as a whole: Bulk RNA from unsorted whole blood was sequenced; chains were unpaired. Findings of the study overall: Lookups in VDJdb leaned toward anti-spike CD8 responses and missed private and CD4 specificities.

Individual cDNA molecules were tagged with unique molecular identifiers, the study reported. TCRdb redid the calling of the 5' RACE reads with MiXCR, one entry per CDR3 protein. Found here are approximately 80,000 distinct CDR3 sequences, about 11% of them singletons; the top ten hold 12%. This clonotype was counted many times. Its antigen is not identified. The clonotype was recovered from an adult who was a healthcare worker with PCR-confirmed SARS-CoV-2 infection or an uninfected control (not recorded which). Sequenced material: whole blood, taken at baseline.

The CDR3 here is CASSTRHIGAKNIQYF. DNA for the CDR3: TGTGCCAGCAGTACCAGACACATCGGAGCCAAAAACATTCAGTACTTC. The chain joins TRBV6-5 to TRBJ2-4; the D is unclear. Germline CDR1 is MNHEY and CDR2 is SVGAGI. V was trimmed by 5 bases and J by 0 bases, leaving 14 bases between them. This CDR3 has 16 residues.